Listed below are T cell receptor beta chains from one sample, sequenced in a study of blood T cell repertoires in COVID-19. Measured with immunoSEQ multiplex PCR; TCRdb has only the in-frame clones, and not every one. The table lists approximately 77,000 clones, 65% to 85% of them singletons. Sequencing input: peripheral blood. The origin of the receptors is a man in his 70s with active or convalescent COVID-19. CDR3s include the opening cysteine and the closing phenylalanine or tryptophan. D genes are given only for firm matches. Some rows mark clone size as missing; the rest say once, few, many or name a class of expanded clone.

CDR3nt,CDR3aa,abundance,v_gene,j_gene,d_gene
TGTGCCAGCAGCCAATCTATTTTTGGGCAGGGGAACACTGAAGCTTTCTTT,CASSQSIFGQGNTEAFF,many,TRBV16,TRBJ1-1,-
TGTGCCAGCAGCCCATGGGGGGGTGGGGACACTGAAGCTTTCTTT,CASSPWGGGDTEAFF,-,TRBV7-9,TRBJ1-1,-
TGTGCCACAAACCAGGGGGTGAACACTGAAGCTTTCTTT,CATNQGVNTEAFF,-,TRBV10-3,TRBJ1-1,TRBD1
TGTGCCAGCAGCTTAACCGGTGGACAGGGACGAAAACTGTTTTTT,CASSLTGGQGRKLFF,-,TRBV7-3,TRBJ1-4,TRBD1
TGTGCCAGCAGCTTTAGTTTGCGGGGGGGCTATGAGCAGTTCTTC,CASSFSLRGGYEQFF,-,TRBV11-1,TRBJ2-1,TRBD2
TGTGCCACCGGAGCTGGGGCCAACGTCCTGACTTTC,CATGAGANVLTF,-,TRBV28,TRBJ2-6,-
TGTGCCAGCAGCGTCAGCGACATAGGGGACACTGAAGCTTTCTTT,CASSVSDIGDTEAFF,-,TRBV11-2,TRBJ1-1,-
TGCGCCAGCAGCCCCAGACAGGGGGCGACGACTAATTCACCCCTCCACTTT,CASSPRQGATTNSPLHF,many,TRBV5-1,TRBJ1-6,TRBD1
TGTGCCAGCAGAGGCAGACTAGCGGAGGTCCAAGAGACCCAGTACTTC,CASRGRLAEVQETQYF,-,TRBV11-1,TRBJ2-5,TRBD2
TGTGCCAGCATATTGGCTAGCTGCCACGAGCAGTACTTC,CASILASCHEQYF,-,TRBV6-4,TRBJ2-7,-
TGCAGCGTTGAAGACCGCGGCAACACCGGGGAGCTGTTTTTT,CSVEDRGNTGELFF,-,TRBV29-1,TRBJ2-2,-
TGTGCCAGCAGCCCTAGTGTCTTC,CASSPSVF,-,TRBV7-9,TRBJ2-1,-
TGTGCCAGCAGCTTCGGAGGAGGGAATTACGAGCAGTACTTC,CASSFGGGNYEQYF,-,TRBV7-9,TRBJ2-7,-
TGCAGCGTGATCCAGAGCGGGGGTCGGGAGCTGTTTTTT,CSVIQSGGRELFF,once,TRBV29-1,TRBJ2-2,TRBD2
TGCGCCAGCAGCCAAAGACTGATGAACTACGAGCAGTACTTC,CASSQRLMNYEQYF,-,TRBV4-1,TRBJ2-7,-
TGCGCCAGCAGCTCGACTAGCGGTTTCACAGATACGCAGTATTTT,CASSSTSGFTDTQYF,-,TRBV10-2,TRBJ2-3,TRBD2
TGTGCCAGCAGCCAAGTAAGCGGGGTGGATACGCAGTATTTT,CASSQVSGVDTQYF,-,TRBV3-1/TRBV3-2,TRBJ2-3,TRBD2
TGTGCCATCTCAAGGGGGGAGACCCAGTACTTC,CAISRGETQYF,-,TRBV10-3,TRBJ2-5,-
TGTGCCAGCAGTTCCTCAGGGGCGGGGGTCTATGGCTACACCTTC,CASSSSGAGVYGYTF,few,TRBV6-5,TRBJ1-2,-
TGCGCCAGCAGCTTGGCGGGACAGACCGAAGCTTTCTTT,CASSLAGQTEAFF,once,TRBV5-1,TRBJ1-1,TRBD1
TGTGCCACCTACCAGACCCAGGGAAGGGAGCAGTACTTC,CATYQTQGREQYF,-,TRBV28,TRBJ2-7,-
TGTGCCAGCAGCGTGAGGGGGCTTGAAAAACTGTTTTTT,CASSVRGLEKLFF,-,TRBV11-2,TRBJ1-4,TRBD1
TGTGCCAGCAGTGATCGGGGGAATGAGCAGTTCTTC,CASSDRGNEQFF,-,TRBV2,TRBJ2-1,-
TGTGCCAGCAGTTTATTGCAGGGGGTAGCTGAAGCTTTCTTT,CASSLLQGVAEAFF,-,TRBV28,TRBJ1-1,TRBD1